This TCR beta chain was captured by sequencing in a study of cytomegalovirus exposure and HLA in healthy donors. About this clone: Antigen specificity is unknown.

Primers: 60 Vbeta forward and 13 Jbeta reverse. Profiling relied on immunoSEQ multiplex PCR, and the TCRdb table lists in-frame clones only, not all of them. The sample has under 150,000 clones; around 79% are singletons. Regarding the study as a whole: A later analysis showed HLA-associated TCR beta chains outstripping equally common others in clonal expansion. Reportedly, HLA-A and HLA-B alleles of most subjects were accurately predicted from TCR beta. V- and J-gene trimming in TCR beta was tied to a missense DCLRE1C variant by an analysis performed later.

The clonotype comes from a male donor in good health and CMV-seronegative. Sequencing input: PBMCs.

The CDR3 DNA follows: TGTGCCACCCGGACAGGGAATTATAATTCACCCCTCCACTTT. Amino acids: CATRTGNYNSPLHF. This rearrangement joins TRBV6-1 to TRBJ1-6, with 8 bases lining up with TRBD1. The V gene end was trimmed by 10 bases and the J gene end by 4 bases; junction bases not matched to a gene: 6. CDR3 length equals 14 residues. Germline V gene sequence: CDR1 MNHNS, CDR2 SASEGT.